These T cell receptor beta chains were read from a single sample in a study of T cells after yellow fever vaccination. TCRdb analysed the 5' RACE reads with MiXCR anew, one entry per CDR3 protein. There are around 310,000 distinct CDR3 sequences in the sample; 8.5% to 10% occur only once, and around 17% lies in the top ten. Specimen: PBMCs, collected on the day of the first yellow fever vaccination. Receptor source: a man younger than 35 who received the YFV17D yellow fever vaccine. The CDR3 runs from the conserved cysteine through the conserved F or W. A D gene is named only where the DNA matches it firmly. The size field is filled for only some rows; it gives once, few, many or a size class.

v_call	j_call	clone_size	d_call	cdr3_nt	cdr3_aa
TRBV24-1	TRBJ2-2	many	TRBD1	TGTGCCACCAGTGATCCTGGACAGGGGTTAGCCGGGGAGCTGTTTTTT	CATSDPGQGLAGELFF
TRBV4-3	TRBJ1-4	.	TRBD1	TGCGCCAGCAGCCAAGGCGCGGCAGGGGGTGAAAAACTGTTTTTT	CASSQGAAGGEKLFF
TRBV10-2	TRBJ1-2	many	.	TGCGCCAGCAGTGACATACAGGGCTACTATGGCTACACCTTC	CASSDIQGYYGYTF
TRBV12-3/TRBV12-4	TRBJ2-2	few	.	TGTGCCAGCAGTTTAGGAGTCCCCGGGGAGCTGTTTTTT	CASSLGVPGELFF
TRBV5-4	TRBJ1-1	few	TRBD1	TGTGCCAGCAGCGGCACAGGGGGCGAAACTGAAGCTTTCTTT	CASSGTGGETEAFF
TRBV12-3/TRBV12-4	TRBJ1-1	.	.	TGTGCCAGCACTCCGCCTGGGGGGGACGAAGCTTTCTTT	CASTPPGGDEAFF
TRBV5-6	TRBJ2-2	many	.	TGTGCCAGCAGCCCAACAGGGTACACCGGGGAGCTGTTTTTT	CASSPTGYTGELFF
TRBV4-3	TRBJ1-4	few	.	TGCGCCAGCAGCCGCGCGGTATCCCGCGCTAATGAAAAACTGTTTTTT	CASSRAVSRANEKLFF
TRBV5-4	TRBJ1-1	.	.	TGTGCCAGCAGCTTGGCGTCTACTGGGCAAGCTTTCTTT	CASSLASTGQAFF
TRBV5-1	TRBJ1-3	many	.	TGCGCCAGCAGCTTGGACCATAACTCTGGAAACACCATATATTTT	CASSLDHNSGNTIYF
TRBV18	TRBJ2-5	.	TRBD2	TGTGCCAGCTCACCACTGGGACTAGCGGGACCCTTCCAAGAGACCCAGTACTTC	CASSPLGLAGPFQETQYF
TRBV12-3/TRBV12-4	TRBJ2-3	few	TRBD2	TGTGCCAGCAGTTTTTCTCCTTTAGCGGGACGCACAGATACGCAGTATTTT	CASSFSPLAGRTDTQYF
TRBV5-1	TRBJ2-3	many	TRBD2	TGCGCCAGCAGCTACCCCGGGGGGGGAGGATCATTGGATACGCAGTATTTT	CASSYPGGGGSLDTQYF